This section outlines one TCR beta chain sequence together with its context. The antigen remains undetermined. The data were obtained in a study of cytomegalovirus exposure and HLA in healthy donors. Study-level results: Productive status was seen about 90% or about 30% of the time for most TCR beta V segments in an earlier analysis.

V gave up 2 bases and J gave up 0 bases, with 13 bases separating them. Germline CDR1 is KGHSH and CDR2 is LQKENI. CDR3 length: 16 amino acids. With 60 Vbeta and 13 Jbeta primers, the PCR was carried out. Clones were sequenced by immunoSEQ multiplex PCR, and TCRdb holds only the in-frame ones, with some missing. The repertoire holds around 180,000 clones, with about 80% as singletons. The clonotype was recovered from a man aged 60-69 years in good health and CMV-seronegative. V usage is TRBV18 and J usage is TRBJ1-2; a weak D match, TRBD1 (6 bases). Source material: PBMCs. The CDR3 region is CASSPTRGGANYGYTF. The DNA for the CDR3 is TGTGCCAGCTCACCAACCCGAGGGGGGGCTAACTATGGCTACACCTTC.